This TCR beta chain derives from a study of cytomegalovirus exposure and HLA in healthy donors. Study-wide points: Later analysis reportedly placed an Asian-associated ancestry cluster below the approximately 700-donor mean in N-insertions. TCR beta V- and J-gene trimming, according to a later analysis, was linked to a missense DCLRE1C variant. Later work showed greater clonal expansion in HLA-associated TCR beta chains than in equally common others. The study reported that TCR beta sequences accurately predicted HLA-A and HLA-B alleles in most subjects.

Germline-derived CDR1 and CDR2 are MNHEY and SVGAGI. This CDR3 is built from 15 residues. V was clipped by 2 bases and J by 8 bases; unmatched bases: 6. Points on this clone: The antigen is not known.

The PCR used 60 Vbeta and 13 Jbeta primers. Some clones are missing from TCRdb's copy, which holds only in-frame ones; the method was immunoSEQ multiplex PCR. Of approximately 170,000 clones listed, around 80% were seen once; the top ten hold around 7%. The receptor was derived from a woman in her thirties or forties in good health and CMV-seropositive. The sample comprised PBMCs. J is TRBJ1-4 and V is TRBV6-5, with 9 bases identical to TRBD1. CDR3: CASSYSGTGNEKLFF. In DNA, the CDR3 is TGTGCCAGCAGTTACAGTGGGACAGGGAACGAAAAACTGTTTTTT.